This T cell receptor beta chain originates from a study of blood T cell repertoires in COVID-19. Data came from immunoSEQ multiplex PCR; TCRdb stores just in-frame clones and leaves some out. The sample has approximately 180,000 clones, 70% to 90% seen once. Per germline, CDR1 WSHSY and CDR2 SAAADI. CDR3 size: 21 residues. V lost 2 bases to trimming and J lost 0 bases; unmatched junction nucleotides: 15. This chain links TRBV10-2 with TRBJ2-7, with 14 bases that match TRBD2. Sequencing input: peripheral blood. This receptor was identified in a human donor in a cohort sampled during active COVID-19. In DNA form, the CDR3 reads TGCGCCAGCAGTGAGCCACGGACTAGCGGGAGGCCCCATTCTAGCTCCTACGAGCAGTACTTC. Protein product: CASSEPRTSGRPHSSSYEQYF.